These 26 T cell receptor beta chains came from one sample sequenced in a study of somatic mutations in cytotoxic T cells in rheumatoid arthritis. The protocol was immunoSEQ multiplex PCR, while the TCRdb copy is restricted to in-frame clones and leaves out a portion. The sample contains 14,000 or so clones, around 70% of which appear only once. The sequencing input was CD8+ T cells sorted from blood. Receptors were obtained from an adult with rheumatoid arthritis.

CDR3 bases: TGTGCCAGCAGCTCCACAGGAAACACCGGGGAGCTGTTTTTT. It translates to CASSSTGNTGELFF. The rearrangement joins TRBV7-6 to TRBJ2-2; maybe TRBD1 (5 bases). Germline V lookup: CDR1 SGHVS, CDR2 FNYEAQ. This CDR3 is built from 14 residues. Trimming cost V 4 bases and J 2 bases, with 8 bases left between them.

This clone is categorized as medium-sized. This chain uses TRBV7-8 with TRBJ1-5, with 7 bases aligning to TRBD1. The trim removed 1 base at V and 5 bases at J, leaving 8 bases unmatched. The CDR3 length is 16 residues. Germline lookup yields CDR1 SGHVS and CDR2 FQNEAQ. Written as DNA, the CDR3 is TGTGCCAGCAGCTTAGGAACTAGGGACAGCTATCAGCCCCAGCATTTT. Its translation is CASSLGTRDSYQPQHF.

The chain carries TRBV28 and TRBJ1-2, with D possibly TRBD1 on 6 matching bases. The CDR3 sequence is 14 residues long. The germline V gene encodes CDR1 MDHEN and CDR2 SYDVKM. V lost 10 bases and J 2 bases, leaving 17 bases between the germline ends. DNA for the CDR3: TGTGCCATCGGGGAACAGGGATACAACTATGGCTACACCTTC. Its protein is CAIGEQGYNYGYTF.

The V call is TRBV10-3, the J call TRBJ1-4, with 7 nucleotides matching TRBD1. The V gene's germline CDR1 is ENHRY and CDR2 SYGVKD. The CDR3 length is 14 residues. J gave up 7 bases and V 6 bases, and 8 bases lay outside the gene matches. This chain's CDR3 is CAISDTGESEKLFF. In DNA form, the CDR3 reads TGTGCCATCAGCGACACAGGGGAGAGTGAAAAACTGTTTTTT.

In DNA, the CDR3 is TGCGCCAGCAGTGAGAATGGACCGGGACAAACGAGTGAAAAACTGTTTTTT. Residues: CASSENGPGQTSEKLFF. This chain joins TRBV10-2 and TRBJ1-4, with D possibly matching TRBD1 (6 bases). Germline V gene lookup returns CDR1 WSHSY and CDR2 SAAADI. This CDR3 comprises 17 residues. Trimming removed 2 bases at V and 7 bases at J, with 20 bases between.

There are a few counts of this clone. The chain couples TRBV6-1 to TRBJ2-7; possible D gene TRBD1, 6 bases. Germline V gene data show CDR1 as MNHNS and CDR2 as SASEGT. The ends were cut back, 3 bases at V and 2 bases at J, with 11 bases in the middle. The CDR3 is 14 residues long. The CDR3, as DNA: TGTGCCAGCAGTGACACTAACAGGGCCTACGAGCAGTACTTC. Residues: CASSDTNRAYEQYF.

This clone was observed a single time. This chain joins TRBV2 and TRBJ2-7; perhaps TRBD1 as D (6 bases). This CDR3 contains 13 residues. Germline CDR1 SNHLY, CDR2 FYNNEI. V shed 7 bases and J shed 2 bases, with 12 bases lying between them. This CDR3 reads CASMDSPTYEQYF. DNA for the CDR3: TGTGCCAGCATGGACAGTCCGACCTACGAGCAGTACTTC.

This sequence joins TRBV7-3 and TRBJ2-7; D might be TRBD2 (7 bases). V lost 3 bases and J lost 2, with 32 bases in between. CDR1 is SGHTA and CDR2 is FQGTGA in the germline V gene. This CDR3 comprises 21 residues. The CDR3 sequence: CASSFCRWGGAAYEKTYEQYF. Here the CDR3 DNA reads TGTGCCAGCAGCTTCTGCCGTTGGGGGGGGGCTGCGTACGAAAAAACCTACGAGCAGTACTTC.

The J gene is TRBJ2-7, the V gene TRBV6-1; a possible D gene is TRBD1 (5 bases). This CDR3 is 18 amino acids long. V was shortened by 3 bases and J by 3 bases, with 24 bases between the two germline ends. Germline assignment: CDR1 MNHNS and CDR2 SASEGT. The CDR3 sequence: CASSDQPETVYVGYEQYF. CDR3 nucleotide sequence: TGTGCCAGCAGTGACCAACCGGAGACAGTCTATGTGGGCTACGAGCAGTACTTC.

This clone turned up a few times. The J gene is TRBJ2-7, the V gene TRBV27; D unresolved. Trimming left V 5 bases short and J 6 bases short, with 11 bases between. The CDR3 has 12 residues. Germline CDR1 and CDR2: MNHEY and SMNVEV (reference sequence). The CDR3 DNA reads TGTGCCAGCAGTGTCCCGGGCGGCGAGCAGTACTTC. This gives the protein CASSVPGGEQYF.

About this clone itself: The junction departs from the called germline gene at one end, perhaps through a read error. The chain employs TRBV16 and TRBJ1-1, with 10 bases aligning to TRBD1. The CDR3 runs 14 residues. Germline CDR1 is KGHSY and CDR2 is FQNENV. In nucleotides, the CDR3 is TGTGCCAGCACCCAAGGGGACAGGGGCACTGAAGCTTTCTTT. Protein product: CASTQGDRGTEAFF.

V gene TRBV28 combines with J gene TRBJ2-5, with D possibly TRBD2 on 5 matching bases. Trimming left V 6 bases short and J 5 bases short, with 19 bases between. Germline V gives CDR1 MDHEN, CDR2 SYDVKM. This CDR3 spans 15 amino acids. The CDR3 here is CASRLRTGEGETQYF. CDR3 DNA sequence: TGTGCCAGCAGGCTTCGGACTGGAGAAGGGGAGACCCAGTACTTC.

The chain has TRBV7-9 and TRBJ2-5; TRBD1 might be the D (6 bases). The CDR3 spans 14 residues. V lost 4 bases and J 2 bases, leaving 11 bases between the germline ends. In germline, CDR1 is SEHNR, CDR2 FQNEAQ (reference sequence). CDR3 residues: CASSWGQLQETQYF. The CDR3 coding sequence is TGTGCCAGCAGCTGGGGACAACTACAAGAGACCCAGTACTTC.

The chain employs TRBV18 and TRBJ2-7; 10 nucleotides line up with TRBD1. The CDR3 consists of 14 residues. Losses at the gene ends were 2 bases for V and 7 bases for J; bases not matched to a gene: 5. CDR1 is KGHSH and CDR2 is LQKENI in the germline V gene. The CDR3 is CASSPGTGVQEQYF. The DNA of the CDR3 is TGTGCCAGCTCACCAGGGACAGGGGTCCAAGAGCAGTACTTC. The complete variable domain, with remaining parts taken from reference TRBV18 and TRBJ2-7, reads NAGVMQNPRHLVRRRGQEARLRCSPMKGHSHVYWYRQLPEEGLKFMVYLQKENIIDESGMPKERFSAEFPKEGPSILRIQQVVRGDSAAYFCASSPGTGVQEQYFGPGTRLTVT.

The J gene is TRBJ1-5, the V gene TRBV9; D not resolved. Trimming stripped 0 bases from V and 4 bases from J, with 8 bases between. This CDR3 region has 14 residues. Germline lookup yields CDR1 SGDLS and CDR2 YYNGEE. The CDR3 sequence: CASSVGGENQPQHF. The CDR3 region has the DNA TGTGCCAGCAGCGTAGGGGGAGAGAATCAGCCCCAGCATTTT.

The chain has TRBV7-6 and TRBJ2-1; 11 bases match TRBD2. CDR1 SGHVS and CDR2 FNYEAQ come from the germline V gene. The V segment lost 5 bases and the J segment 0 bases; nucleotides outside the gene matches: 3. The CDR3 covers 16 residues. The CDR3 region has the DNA TGTGCCAGCAGCACCACTAGCGGGAGCTCCTACAATGAGCAGTTCTTC. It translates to CASSTTSGSSYNEQFF.

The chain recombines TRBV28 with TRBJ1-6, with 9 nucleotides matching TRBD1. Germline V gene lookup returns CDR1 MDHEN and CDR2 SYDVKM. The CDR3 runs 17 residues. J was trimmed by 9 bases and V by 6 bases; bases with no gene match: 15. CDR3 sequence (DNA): TGTGCCAGCAGCCGAACTGCCCGGGACAGGGTTACTTCACCCCTCCACTTT. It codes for CASSRTARDRVTSPLHF.

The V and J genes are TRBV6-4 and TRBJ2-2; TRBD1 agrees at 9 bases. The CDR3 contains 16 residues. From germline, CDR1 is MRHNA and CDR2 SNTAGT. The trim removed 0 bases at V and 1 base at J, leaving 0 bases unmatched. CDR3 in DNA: TGTGCCAGCAGTGACTCGGACAGGGGGAACACCGGGGAGCTGTTTTTT. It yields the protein CASSDSDRGNTGELFF.

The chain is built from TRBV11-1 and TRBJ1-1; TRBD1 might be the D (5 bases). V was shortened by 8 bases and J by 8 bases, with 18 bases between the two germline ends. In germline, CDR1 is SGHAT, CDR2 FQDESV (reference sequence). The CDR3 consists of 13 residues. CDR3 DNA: TGTGCCAGCGGTCGGGGCAAAACAAAAGAAGCTTTCTTT. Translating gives CASGRGKTKEAFF.

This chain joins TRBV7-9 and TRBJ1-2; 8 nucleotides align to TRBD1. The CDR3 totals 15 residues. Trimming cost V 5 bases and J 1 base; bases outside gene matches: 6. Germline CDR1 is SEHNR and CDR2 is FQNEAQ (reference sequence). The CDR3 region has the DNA TGTGCCAGCAGCCATGGGACAGGCCGTAACTATGGCTACACCTTC. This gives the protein CASSHGTGRNYGYTF.

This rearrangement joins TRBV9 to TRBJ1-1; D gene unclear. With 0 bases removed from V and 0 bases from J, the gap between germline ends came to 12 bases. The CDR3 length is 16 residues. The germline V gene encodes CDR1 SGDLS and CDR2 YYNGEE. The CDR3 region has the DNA TGTGCCAGCAGCGTAGGAGGGTCCCGAATGAACACTGAAGCTTTCTTT. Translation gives CASSVGGSRMNTEAFF. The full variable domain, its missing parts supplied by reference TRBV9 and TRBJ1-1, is DSGVTQTPKHLITATGQRVTLRCSPRSGDLSVYWYQQSLDQGLQFLIQYYNGEERAKGNILERFSAQQFPDLHSELNLSSLELGDSALYFCASSVGGSRMNTEAFFGQGTRLTVV.

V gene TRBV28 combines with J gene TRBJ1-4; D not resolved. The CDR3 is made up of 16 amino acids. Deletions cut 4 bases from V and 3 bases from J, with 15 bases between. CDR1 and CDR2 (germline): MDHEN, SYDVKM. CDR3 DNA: TGTGCCAGCAGTTCCCCCTTGCGGGATTCTAATGAAAAACTGTTTTTT. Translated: CASSSPLRDSNEKLFF.

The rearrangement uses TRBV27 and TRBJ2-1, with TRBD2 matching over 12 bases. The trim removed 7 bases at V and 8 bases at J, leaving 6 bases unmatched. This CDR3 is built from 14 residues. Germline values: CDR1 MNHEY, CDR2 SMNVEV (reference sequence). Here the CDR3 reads CASKWTSGVDEQFF. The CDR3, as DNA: TGTGCCAGCAAATGGACTAGCGGGGTTGATGAGCAGTTCTTC.

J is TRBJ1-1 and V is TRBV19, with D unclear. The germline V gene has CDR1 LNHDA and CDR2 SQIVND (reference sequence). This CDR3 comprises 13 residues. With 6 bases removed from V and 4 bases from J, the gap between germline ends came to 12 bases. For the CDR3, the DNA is TGTGCCAGTAGCCTCACGCAGGCCACTGAAGCTTTCTTT. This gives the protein CASSLTQATEAFF.

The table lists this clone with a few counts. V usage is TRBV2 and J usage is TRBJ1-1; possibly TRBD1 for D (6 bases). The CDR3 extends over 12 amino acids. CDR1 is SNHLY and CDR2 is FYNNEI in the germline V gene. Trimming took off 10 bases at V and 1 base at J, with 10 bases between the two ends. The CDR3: CAITGKNTEAFF. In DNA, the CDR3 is TGTGCCATCACAGGGAAGAACACTGAAGCTTTCTTT.

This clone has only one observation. DNA of the CDR3: TGTGCCAGCAGCTTAAGGGGTAGGAGGGAAGAGACCCAGTACTTC. It translates to CASSLRGRREETQYF. The chain combines TRBV7-9 with TRBJ2-5; D possibly corresponds to TRBD2 (6 bases). This CDR3 region has 15 residues. V was shortened by 2 bases and J by 3 bases, with 13 bases between the two germline ends. Germline V lookup: CDR1 SEHNR, CDR2 FQNEAQ (reference sequence).